Each of the 15 T cell receptor beta chains below was sequenced from the same sample in a study of PD-L1 blockade in urothelial cancer. Generated by immunoSEQ multiplex PCR, the TCRdb table keeps only in-frame clones and is missing some. There are 100,000 to 150,000 clones in the sample; around 84% occur only once, and 2.5% to 4% lies in the top ten. Documented time point: pretreatment peripheral blood. The sequencing here drew on PBMCs, taken around atezolizumab (anti-PD-L1) treatment. These receptors all stem from a man aged 45-65 years with urothelial cancer.

The V and J genes are TRBV6-5 and TRBJ1-1; 9 bases agree with TRBD1. The CDR3 extends over 12 amino acids. Germline trimming cut 5 bases from V and 6 bases from J; bases unmatched to any gene: 1. Germline V gene data show CDR1 as MNHEY and CDR2 as SVGAGI. CDR3 coding DNA: TGTGCCAGCAGTAGACAGGGGGCTGAAGCTTTCTTT. Its protein is CASSRQGAEAFF.

This clone was found many times. The chain uses TRBV28 and TRBJ2-1; 9 bases line up with TRBD2. The germline CDR1 and CDR2 sequences are MDHEN and SYDVKM. This CDR3 has 18 residues. V shed 7 bases and J 4 bases; nucleotides not matched to a gene: 17. The CDR3 sequence is CASTPGVLREGLYNEQFF. The CDR3 DNA sequence: TGTGCCAGCACTCCAGGGGTTTTGCGGGAGGGCCTATACAATGAGCAGTTCTTC.

V is TRBV7-9 and J is TRBJ2-5, with 10 bases aligning to TRBD2. From germline, CDR1 is SEHNR and CDR2 FQNEAQ (reference sequence). This CDR3 comprises 16 residues. V was pared by 4 bases and J by 4 bases, with 9 bases of the junction left unmatched. CDR3 residues: CASSYGGLAGAETQYF. The CDR3 DNA sequence: TGTGCCAGCAGCTACGGGGGGCTAGCGGGAGCAGAGACCCAGTACTTC.

The rearrangement links TRBV16 to TRBJ1-1; 8 bases agree with TRBD1. Germline trimming cut 4 bases from V and 1 base from J; bases unmatched to any gene: 5. The germline V gene has CDR1 KGHSY and CDR2 FQNENV. The length of the CDR3 is 15 residues. CDR3 loop: CASSRGQGGNTEAFF. The DNA of the CDR3 is TGTGCCAGCAGCCGTGGACAGGGAGGGAACACTGAAGCTTTCTTT.

V gene TRBV21-1 combines with J gene TRBJ2-5; the table's D call, TRBD1, was not checked against the DNA. TRBV21-1 is shown as a pseudogene. CDR3 length: 12 amino acids. CDR3 loop: CASRQGKETQYF. The CDR3 DNA sequence: TGTGCCAGCAGACAGGGGAAAGAGACCCAGTACTTC.

This chain joins TRBV5-6 and TRBJ1-1; D unclear. The CDR3 loop spans 13 amino acids. Germline V lookup: CDR1 SGHDT, CDR2 YYEEEE. Between the trimmed V and J ends, which lost 1 base and 4 bases, there was a span of 8 bases. CDR3 DNA sequence: TGTGCCAGCAGCTTGTACAGTAGCACTGAAGCTTTCTTT. Its protein is CASSLYSSTEAFF. Full variable domain (rest looked up from reference TRBV5-6 and TRBJ1-1): DAGVTQSPTHLIKTRGQQVTLRCSPKSGHDTVSWYQQALGQGPQFIFQYYEEEERQRGNFPDRFSGHQFPNYSSELNVNALLLGDSALYLCASSLYSSTEAFFGQGTRLTVV.

The chain couples TRBV7-8 to TRBJ2-7; D unclear. Germline V gives CDR1 SGHVS, CDR2 FQNEAQ. The CDR3 is 16 residues long. Trimming stripped 1 base from V and 0 bases from J, with 13 bases between. The CDR3, as DNA: TGTGCCAGCAGCTTAGGGTCACTCATAAGCTCCTACGAGCAGTACTTC. This codes for CASSLGSLISSYEQYF.

The chain couples TRBV2 to TRBJ1-5; no reliable D call. CDR1 is SNHLY and CDR2 is FYNNEI in the germline V gene. The CDR3 length is 13 residues. Trimming pared 5 bases from V and 6 bases from J, leaving 11 bases between. For the CDR3, the DNA is TGTGCCAGCAGTTCGGGGATCTTTCAGCCCCAGCATTTT. Translated, it gives CASSSGIFQPQHF. Full variable domain (outside the CDR3, taken from reference TRBV2 and TRBJ1-5): EPEVTQTPSHQVTQMGQEVILRCVPISNHLYFYWYRQILGQKVEFLVSFYNNEISEKSEIFDDQFSVERPDGSNFTLKIRSTKLEDSAMYFCASSSGIFQPQHFGDGTRLSIL.

The chain carries TRBV5-1 and TRBJ2-1; tentative D call: TRBD2 (6 bases). V was clipped by 0 bases and J by 2 bases, with 12 bases between them. The germline V gene has CDR1 SGHRS and CDR2 YFSETQ. There are 16 residues in the CDR3. In nucleotides, the CDR3 is TGCGCCAGCAGCTTGGGGGGGGAAGCTGCCTACAATGAGCAGTTCTTC. It encodes CASSLGGEAAYNEQFF.

There are a few counts of this clone. The chain links TRBV27 to TRBJ1-6, with D possibly matching TRBD1 (5 bases). V gave up 9 bases and J gave up 7 bases, with 13 bases separating them. This CDR3 is built from 13 residues. CDR1 and CDR2 from the germline V gene are MNHEY and SMNVEV (reference sequence). The CDR3 DNA reads TGTGCCAGTCGTAGCGGGGCAAATTCACCCCTCCACTTT. It codes for CASRSGANSPLHF.

Here the CDR3 reads CASRLTGIRTDTQYF. The CDR3 bases are TGTGCCAGCAGGCTAACAGGGATCCGCACAGATACGCAGTATTTT. The chain uses TRBV28 and TRBJ2-3, with TRBD1 as a possible D gene (6 bases). This CDR3 has 15 residues. Per germline, CDR1 MDHEN and CDR2 SYDVKM. Between the trimmed V and J ends, which lost 6 bases and 1 base, there was a span of 14 bases.

This chain joins TRBV9 and TRBJ2-1; 13 nucleotides agree with TRBD2. This CDR3 region has 16 residues. Trimming took 4 bases from V and 7 from J; bases not matched to a gene: 8. In germline, CDR1 is SGDLS, CDR2 YYNGEE. Here the CDR3 reads CASSLRGLAGSNEQFF. The CDR3 DNA is TGTGCCAGCAGCCTAAGGGGACTAGCGGGGTCTAATGAGCAGTTCTTC.

The chain uses TRBV7-2 and TRBJ2-3; possible D gene TRBD2, 5 bases. Looked up from germline, CDR1 is SGHTA and CDR2 is FQGNSA. The CDR3 runs to 13 residues. The germline V and J ends were trimmed by 5 bases and 4 bases, with 10 bases remaining between them. The CDR3 DNA reads as TGTGCCAGCAGCCCCCTGAGGGCAGATACGCAGTATTTT. This translates into CASSPLRADTQYF. Full variable domain (remainder filled in from reference TRBV7-2 and TRBJ2-3): GAGVSQSPSNKVTEKGKDVELRCDPISGHTALYWYRQSLGQGLEFLIYFQGNSAPDKSGLPSDRFSAERTGGSVSTLTIQRTQQEDSAVYLCASSPLRADTQYFGPGTRLTVL.

V is TRBV7-8 and J is TRBJ1-2; 8 bases are shared with TRBD1. V was clipped by 5 bases and J by 3 bases; unmatched bases: 8. This CDR3 has 15 residues. The germline V gene has CDR1 SGHVS and CDR2 FQNEAQ. CDR3 region: CASSSGQGVYYGYTF. CDR3 sequence (DNA): TGTGCCAGCAGCAGTGGACAGGGAGTCTACTATGGCTACACCTTC.

The chain couples TRBV7-9 to TRBJ2-3, with 11 nucleotides matching TRBD2. Germline V gene lookup returns CDR1 SEHNR and CDR2 FQNEAQ (reference sequence). The ends lost 5 bases at V and 4 bases at J; junction bases unmatched: 8. This CDR3 spans 16 amino acids. As DNA, the CDR3 is TGTGCCAGCAGCATCCTAGCGGGAGGTGAGGCAGATACGCAGTATTTT. This gives the protein CASSILAGGEADTQYF.